The TCR beta chain under discussion was sequenced for a study of blood T cell repertoires in COVID-19. Background on the study: The United States, Italy and Spain were the sources of the acute and convalescent COVID-19 samples. Sources were T cells, B-cell-depleted T cells, or PBMCs; the material itself was cDNA or gDNA.

The authors' processing: Estimation of nucleated cell counts relied on the amplification of reference gene primers. The assay was immunoSEQ multiplex PCR, and TCRdb's table has in-frame clones only and misses some. Clone size and V and J calls were adopted from that table, with D and trimming inferred from the DNA. The sample yields some 81,000 clones, roughly 96% seen once. Germline CDR1 reads SGHRS; CDR2 reads YFSETQ. V lost 2 bases and J lost 5; bases outside the gene matches: 11. This CDR3 comprises 18 residues. The V call is TRBV5-1, the J call TRBJ2-7, with 15 bases fitting TRBD2. The sample taken for sequencing was peripheral blood. This receptor was obtained from a human donor with active COVID-19. The donor label of this sample is uncertain. The CDR3 reads CASSFGTSGRSQGNEQYF. The DNA of the CDR3 is TGCGCCAGCAGCTTTGGGACTAGCGGGAGGTCACAGGGTAACGAGCAGTACTTC.